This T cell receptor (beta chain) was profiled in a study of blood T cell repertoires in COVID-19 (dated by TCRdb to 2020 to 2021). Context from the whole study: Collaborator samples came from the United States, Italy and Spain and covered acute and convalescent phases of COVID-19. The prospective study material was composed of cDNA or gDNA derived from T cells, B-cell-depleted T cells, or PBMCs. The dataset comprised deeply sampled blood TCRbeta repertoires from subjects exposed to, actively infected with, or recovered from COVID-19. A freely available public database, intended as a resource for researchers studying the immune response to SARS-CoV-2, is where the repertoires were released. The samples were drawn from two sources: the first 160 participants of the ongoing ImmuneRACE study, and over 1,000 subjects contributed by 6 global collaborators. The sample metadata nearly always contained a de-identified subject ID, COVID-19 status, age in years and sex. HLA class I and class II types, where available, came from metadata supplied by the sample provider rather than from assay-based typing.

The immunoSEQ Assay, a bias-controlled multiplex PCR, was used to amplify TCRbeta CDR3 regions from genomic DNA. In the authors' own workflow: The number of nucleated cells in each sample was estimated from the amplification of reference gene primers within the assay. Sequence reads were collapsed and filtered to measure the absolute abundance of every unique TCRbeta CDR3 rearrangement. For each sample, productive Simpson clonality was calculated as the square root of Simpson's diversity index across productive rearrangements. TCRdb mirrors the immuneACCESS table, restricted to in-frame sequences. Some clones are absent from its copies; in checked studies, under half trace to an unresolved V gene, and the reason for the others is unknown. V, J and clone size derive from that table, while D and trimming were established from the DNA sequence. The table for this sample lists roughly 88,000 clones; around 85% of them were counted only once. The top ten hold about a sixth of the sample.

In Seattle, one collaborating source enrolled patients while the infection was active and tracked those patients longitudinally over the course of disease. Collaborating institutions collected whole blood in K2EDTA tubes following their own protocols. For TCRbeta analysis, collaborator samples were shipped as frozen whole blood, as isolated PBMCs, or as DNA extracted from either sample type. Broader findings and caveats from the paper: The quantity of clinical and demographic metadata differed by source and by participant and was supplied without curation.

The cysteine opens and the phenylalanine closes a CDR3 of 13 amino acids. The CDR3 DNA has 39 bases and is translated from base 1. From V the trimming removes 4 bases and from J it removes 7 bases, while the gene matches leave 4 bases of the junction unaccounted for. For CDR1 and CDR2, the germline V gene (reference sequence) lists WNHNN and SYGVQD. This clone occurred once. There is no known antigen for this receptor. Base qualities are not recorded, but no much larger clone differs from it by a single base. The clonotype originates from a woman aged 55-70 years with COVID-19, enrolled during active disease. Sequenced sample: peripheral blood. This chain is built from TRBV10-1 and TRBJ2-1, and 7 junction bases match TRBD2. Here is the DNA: TGCGCCAGCAGTGGGGGGGGATCAAATGAGCAGTTCTTC. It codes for CASSGGGSNEQFF.